Below, 13 T cell receptor beta chains from the same sample are listed, as sequenced in a study of blood T cell repertoires in COVID-19. Data came from immunoSEQ multiplex PCR; TCRdb stores just in-frame clones and leaves some out. The data show approximately 440,000 clones, roughly 91% seen once. Source material: PBMCs or T cells enriched from blood (not recorded which). These receptors all come from a man aged 18-30 years who had recovered from COVID-19.

V gene TRBV29-1 combines with J gene TRBJ1-4; no reliable D call. The length of the CDR3 is 12 residues. Germline V lookup: CDR1 SQVTM, CDR2 ANQGSEA. V gave up 5 bases and J gave up 8 bases, with 12 bases separating them. CDR3 residues: CSVMRDGEKLFF. The CDR3 bases are TGCAGCGTTATGCGGGATGGGGAAAAACTGTTTTTT.

The chain is built from TRBV7-9 and TRBJ1-2, with D perhaps TRBD1 (5 bases). The CDR3 is made up of 14 amino acids. V lost 1 base and J lost 4, with 10 bases in between. Germline CDR1 and CDR2: SEHNR and FQNEAQ (reference sequence). DNA of the CDR3: TGTGCCAGCAGCTTAGACAAGGGGTCCTATGGCTACACCTTC. This codes for CASSLDKGSYGYTF.

The genes are TRBV13 and TRBJ2-1; 8 bases align to TRBD1. Germline CDR1 reads PRHDT; CDR2 reads FYEKMQ (reference sequence). This CDR3 is built from 17 residues. J lost 6 bases, V lost 5 bases, and 15 bases had no gene match. CDR3 DNA sequence: TGTGCCAGCAGCCCCTGGGCCCCGACAGGGGATTCCAATGAGCAGTTCTTC. It translates to CASSPWAPTGDSNEQFF.

This chain connects TRBV28 to TRBJ1-1; a weak D match, TRBD1 (6 bases). CDR1 MDHEN and CDR2 SYDVKM come from the germline V gene. CDR3 length: 13 residues. Trimming left V 10 bases short and J 0 bases short, with 12 bases between. The CDR3 protein is CATVGAMNTEAFF. The CDR3 coding sequence is TGTGCCACCGTGGGGGCCATGAACACTGAAGCTTTCTTT.

This clone came up once. The CDR3: CASSQGPRGRETQYF. The CDR3 DNA follows: TGCGCCAGCAGCCAGGGTCCCCGGGGTCGGGAGACCCAGTACTTC. The J gene is TRBJ2-5, the V gene TRBV4-1, with TRBD2 as a possible D gene (5 bases). Germline V gene lookup returns CDR1 MGHRA and CDR2 YSYEKL. The ends were cut back, 3 bases at V and 5 bases at J, with 16 bases in the middle. The CDR3 sequence is 15 residues long.

The rearrangement joins TRBV2 to TRBJ1-6, with TRBD1 identical over 7 bases. Germline assignment: CDR1 SNHLY and CDR2 FYNNEI. The V and J ends lost 5 bases and 7 bases, in that order; junction bases with no gene match: 5. There are 14 residues in the CDR3. CDR3 sequence reads: CASSTGTANSPLHF. DNA of the CDR3: TGTGCCAGCAGTACCGGGACAGCAAATTCACCCCTCCACTTT. Supplemented by reference TRBV2 and TRBJ1-6, the full variable domain reads EPEVTQTPSHQVTQMGQEVILRCVPISNHLYFYWYRQILGQKVEFLVSFYNNEISEKSEIFDDQFSVERPDGSNFTLKIRSTKLEDSAMYFCASSTGTANSPLHFGNGTRLTVT.

The genes are TRBV29-1 and TRBJ1-2, with a tentative D call TRBD1 (5 bases). Germline assignment: CDR1 SQVTM and CDR2 ANQGSEA. V gave up 0 bases and J gave up 7 bases, with 15 bases separating them. The CDR3 loop spans 14 amino acids. The CDR3 reads CSVEDSPGHSGYTF. The CDR3 region has the DNA TGCAGCGTTGAAGATTCTCCAGGGCATAGTGGCTACACCTTC.

To note about this clone: The junction does not match germline at one end; this may be a read error. The chain carries TRBV20-1 and TRBJ2-7; D call uncertain. In germline, CDR1 is DFQATT, CDR2 SNEGSKA (reference sequence). The CDR3 extends over 9 amino acids. CDR3 residues: CSRSSEQYF. The CDR3 DNA follows: TGCAGCCGGTCCTCCGAGCAGTACTTC.

This chain connects TRBV27 to TRBJ1-3; D is undetermined. Germline CDR1 reads MNHEY; CDR2 reads SMNVEV (reference sequence). Deletions cut 8 bases from V and 3 bases from J, with 11 bases between. There are 13 residues in the CDR3. The CDR3 region is CASLSSRGNTIYF. The CDR3 DNA follows: TGTGCCAGCTTGAGTTCTCGTGGAAACACCATATATTTT.

The chain has TRBV4-2 and TRBJ1-5; D not resolved. The CDR3 has 15 residues. V shed 1 base and J shed 2 bases, with 9 bases lying between them. The germline V gene has CDR1 LGHNA and CDR2 YNFKEQ. This CDR3 reads CASSQVRRGNQPQHF. CDR3 coding DNA: TGTGCCAGCAGCCAAGTCCGGCGGGGCAATCAGCCCCAGCATTTT.

This clone was recorded once. The chain is built from TRBV10-3 and TRBJ2-1; 7 bases are a match to TRBD2. V was pared by 10 bases and J by 4 bases, with 7 bases of the junction left unmatched. CDR3 length: 13 amino acids. CDR1 is ENHRY, CDR2 SYGVKD, per germline. CDR3 coding DNA: TGTGCCACAGCCGGGACTACGTACAATGAGCAGTTCTTC. Translated, it gives CATAGTTYNEQFF.

This chain links TRBV6-5 with TRBJ1-4; D is undetermined. Germline V gene lookup returns CDR1 MNHEY and CDR2 SVGAGI. V gave up 2 bases and J gave up 4 bases, with 5 bases separating them. The CDR3 has 13 residues. The chain's CDR3 is CASSYNINEKLFF. The DNA for the CDR3 is TGTGCCAGCAGTTACAACATTAATGAAAAACTGTTTTTT.

This clone has a single count. V and J are TRBV15 and TRBJ1-2; D not certain. This CDR3 has 13 residues. Deletions cut 0 bases from V and 8 bases from J, with 10 bases between. CDR1 LNHNV and CDR2 YYDKDF come from the germline V gene (reference sequence). CDR3 sequence: CATSRETGEGYTF. As DNA, the CDR3 is TGTGCCACCAGCAGAGAAACCGGGGAGGGCTACACCTTC.